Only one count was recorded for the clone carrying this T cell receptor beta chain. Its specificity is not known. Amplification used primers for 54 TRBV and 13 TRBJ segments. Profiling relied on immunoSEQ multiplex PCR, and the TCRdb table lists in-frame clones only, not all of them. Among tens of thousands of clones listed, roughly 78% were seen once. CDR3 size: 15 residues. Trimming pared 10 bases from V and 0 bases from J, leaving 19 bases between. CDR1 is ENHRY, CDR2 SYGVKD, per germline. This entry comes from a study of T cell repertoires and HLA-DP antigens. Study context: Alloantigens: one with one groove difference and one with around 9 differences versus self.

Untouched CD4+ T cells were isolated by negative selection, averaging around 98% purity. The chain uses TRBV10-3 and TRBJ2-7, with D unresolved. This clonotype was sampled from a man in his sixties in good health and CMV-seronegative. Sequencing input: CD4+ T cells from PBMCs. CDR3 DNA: TGTGCCAGTGCCCCGTTGCCCCACTCCTCCTACGAGCAGTACTTC. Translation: CASAPLPHSSYEQYF.